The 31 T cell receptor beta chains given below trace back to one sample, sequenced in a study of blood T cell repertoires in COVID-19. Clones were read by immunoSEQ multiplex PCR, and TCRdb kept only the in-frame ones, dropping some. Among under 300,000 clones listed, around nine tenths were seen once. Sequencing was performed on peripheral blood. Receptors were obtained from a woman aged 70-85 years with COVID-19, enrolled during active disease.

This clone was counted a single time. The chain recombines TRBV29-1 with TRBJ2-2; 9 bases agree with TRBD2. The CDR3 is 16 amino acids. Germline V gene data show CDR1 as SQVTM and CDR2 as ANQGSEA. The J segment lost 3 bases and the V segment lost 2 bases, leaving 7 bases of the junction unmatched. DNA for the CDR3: TGCAGCGTTGAACGGCTAGCGGGGTGGGACACCGGGGAGCTGTTTTTT. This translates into CSVERLAGWDTGELFF.

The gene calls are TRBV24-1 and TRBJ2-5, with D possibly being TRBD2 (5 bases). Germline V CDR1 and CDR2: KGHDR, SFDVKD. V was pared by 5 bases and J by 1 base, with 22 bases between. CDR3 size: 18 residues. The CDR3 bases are TGTGCCACCAGTGCCTCCGGCAGACGCCAACGGGGCCAAGAGACCCAGTACTTC. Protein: CATSASGRRQRGQETQYF.

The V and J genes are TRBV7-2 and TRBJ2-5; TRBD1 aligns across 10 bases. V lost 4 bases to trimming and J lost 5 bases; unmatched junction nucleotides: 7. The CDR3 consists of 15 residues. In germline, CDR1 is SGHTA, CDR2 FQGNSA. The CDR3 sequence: CASSWAGTGVETQYF. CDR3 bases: TGTGCCAGCAGCTGGGCCGGGACAGGGGTGGAGACCCAGTACTTC.

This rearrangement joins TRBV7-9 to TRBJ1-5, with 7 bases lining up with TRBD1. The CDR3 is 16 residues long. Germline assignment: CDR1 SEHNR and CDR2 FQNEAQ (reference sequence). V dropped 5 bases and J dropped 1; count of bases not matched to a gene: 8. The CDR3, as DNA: TGTGCCAGCAGCCCCGACAGGGAGTGGAGCAATCAGCCCCAGCATTTT. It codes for CASSPDREWSNQPQHF. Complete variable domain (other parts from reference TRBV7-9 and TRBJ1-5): DTGVSQNPRHKITKRGQNVTFRCDPISEHNRLYWYRQTLGQGPEFLTYFQNEAQLEKSRLLSDRFSAERPKGSFSTLEIQRTEQGDSAMYLCASSPDREWSNQPQHFGDGTRLSIL.

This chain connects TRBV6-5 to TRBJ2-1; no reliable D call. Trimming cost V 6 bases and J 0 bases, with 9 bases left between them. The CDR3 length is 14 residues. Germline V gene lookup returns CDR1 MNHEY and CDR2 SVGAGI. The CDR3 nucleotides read TGTGCCAGCAGGCGAGGTTCCTCCTACAATGAGCAGTTCTTC. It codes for CASRRGSSYNEQFF.

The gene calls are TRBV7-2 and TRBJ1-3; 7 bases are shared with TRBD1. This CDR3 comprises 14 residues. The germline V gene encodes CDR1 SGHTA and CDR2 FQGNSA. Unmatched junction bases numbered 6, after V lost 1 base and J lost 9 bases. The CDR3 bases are TGTGCCAGCAGCTTAGGCGACAGGGTGGGCACCATATATTTT. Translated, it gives CASSLGDRVGTIYF.

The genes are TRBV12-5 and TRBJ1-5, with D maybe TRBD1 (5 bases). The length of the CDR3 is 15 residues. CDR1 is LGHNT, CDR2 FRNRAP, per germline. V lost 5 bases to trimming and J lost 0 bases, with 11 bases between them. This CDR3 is CASGPPDSSNQPQHF. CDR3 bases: TGTGCTAGTGGTCCCCCCGACAGTAGCAATCAGCCCCAGCATTTT.

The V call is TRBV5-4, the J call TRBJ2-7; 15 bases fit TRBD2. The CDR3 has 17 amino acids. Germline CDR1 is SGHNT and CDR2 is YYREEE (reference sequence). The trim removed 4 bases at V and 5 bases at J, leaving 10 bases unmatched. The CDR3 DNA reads TGTGCCAGCAGCACCACCTCCGGGACTAGCGGGGGGCACGAGCAGTACTTC. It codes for CASSTTSGTSGGHEQYF.

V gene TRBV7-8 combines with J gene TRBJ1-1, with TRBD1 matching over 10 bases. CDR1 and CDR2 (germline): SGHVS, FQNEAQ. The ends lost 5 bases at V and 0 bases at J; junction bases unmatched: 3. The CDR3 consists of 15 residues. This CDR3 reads CASSPGQGMNTEAFF. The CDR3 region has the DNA TGTGCCAGCAGCCCGGGACAGGGGATGAACACTGAAGCTTTCTTT.

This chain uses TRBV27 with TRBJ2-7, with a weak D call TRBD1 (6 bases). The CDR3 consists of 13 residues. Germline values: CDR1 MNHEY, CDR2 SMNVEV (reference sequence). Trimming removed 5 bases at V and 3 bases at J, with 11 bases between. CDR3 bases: TGTGCCAGCAGTCCCAAACAGGGCTACGAGCAGTACTTC. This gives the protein CASSPKQGYEQYF.

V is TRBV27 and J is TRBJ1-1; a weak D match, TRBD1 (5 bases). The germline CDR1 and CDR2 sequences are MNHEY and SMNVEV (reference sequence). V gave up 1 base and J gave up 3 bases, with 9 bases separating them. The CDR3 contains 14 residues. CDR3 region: CASSLFSTDTEAFF. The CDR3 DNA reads TGTGCCAGCAGTTTATTCTCGACAGACACTGAAGCTTTCTTT.

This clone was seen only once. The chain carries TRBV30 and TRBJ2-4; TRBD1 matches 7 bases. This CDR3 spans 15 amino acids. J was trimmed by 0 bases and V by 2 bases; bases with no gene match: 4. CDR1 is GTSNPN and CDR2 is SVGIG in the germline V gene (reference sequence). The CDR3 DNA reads TGTGCCTGGAGTAGGGACAGTCTAGCCAAAAACATTCAGTACTTC. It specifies CAWSRDSLAKNIQYF.

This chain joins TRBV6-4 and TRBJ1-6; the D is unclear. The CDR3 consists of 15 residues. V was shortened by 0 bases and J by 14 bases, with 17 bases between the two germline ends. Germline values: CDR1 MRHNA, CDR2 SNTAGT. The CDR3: CASSDSSRPAGTLHF. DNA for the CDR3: TGTGCCAGCAGTGACTCGTCCCGGCCGGCGGGGACCCTCCACTTT.

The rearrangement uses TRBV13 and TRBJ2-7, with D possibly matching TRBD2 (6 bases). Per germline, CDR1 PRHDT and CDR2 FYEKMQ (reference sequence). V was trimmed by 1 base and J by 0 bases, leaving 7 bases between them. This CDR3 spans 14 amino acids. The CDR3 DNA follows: TGTGCCAGCAGCTTAGCGGGAGTCTCCTACGAGCAGTACTTC. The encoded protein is CASSLAGVSYEQYF.

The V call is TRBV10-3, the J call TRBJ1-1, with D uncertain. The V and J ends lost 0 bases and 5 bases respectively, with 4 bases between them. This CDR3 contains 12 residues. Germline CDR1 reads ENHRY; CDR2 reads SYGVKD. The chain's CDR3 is CAISESSTEAFF. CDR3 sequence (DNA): TGTGCCATCAGTGAGTCTTCAACTGAAGCTTTCTTT.

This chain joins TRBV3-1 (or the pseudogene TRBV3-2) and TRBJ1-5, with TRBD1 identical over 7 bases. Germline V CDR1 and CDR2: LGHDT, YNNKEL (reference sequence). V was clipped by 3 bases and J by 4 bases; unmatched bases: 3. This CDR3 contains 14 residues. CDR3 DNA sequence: TGTGCCAGCAGCCACGACAGGGATAATCAGCCCCAGCATTTT. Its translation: CASSHDRDNQPQHF.

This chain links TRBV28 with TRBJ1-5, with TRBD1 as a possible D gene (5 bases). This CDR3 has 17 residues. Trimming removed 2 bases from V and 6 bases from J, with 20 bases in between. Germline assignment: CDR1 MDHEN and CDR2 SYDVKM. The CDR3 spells CASSLTSTAPGVQPQHF. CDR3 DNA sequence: TGTGCCAGCAGTTTAACCTCGACAGCCCCTGGTGTTCAGCCCCAGCATTTT.

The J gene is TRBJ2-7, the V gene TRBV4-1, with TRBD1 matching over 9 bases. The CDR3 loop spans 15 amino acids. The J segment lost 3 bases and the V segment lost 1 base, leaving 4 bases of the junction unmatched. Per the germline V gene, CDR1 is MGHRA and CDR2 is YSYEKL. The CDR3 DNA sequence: TGCGCCAGCAGCCAAGCCGGGACAGGGAACTACGAGCAGTACTTC. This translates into CASSQAGTGNYEQYF.

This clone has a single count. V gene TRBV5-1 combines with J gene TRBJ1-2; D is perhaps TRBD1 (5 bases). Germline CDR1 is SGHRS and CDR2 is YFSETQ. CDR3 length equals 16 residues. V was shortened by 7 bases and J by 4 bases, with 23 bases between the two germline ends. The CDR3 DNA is TGCGCCAGCGGGAGGGACGGAGATTCGGGTTTCTATGGCTACACCTTC. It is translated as CASGRDGDSGFYGYTF.

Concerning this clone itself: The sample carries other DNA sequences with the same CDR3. The CDR3, as DNA: TGCGCCAGCAGCTTACGACAGGGGAACACTGAAGCTTTCTTT. Translating gives CASSLRQGNTEAFF. The rearrangement links TRBV5-1 to TRBJ1-1, with TRBD1 matching over 7 bases. CDR3 length equals 14 residues. Germline loops: CDR1 SGHRS, CDR2 YFSETQ. V shed 2 bases, J shed 1 base, and the junction held 2 bases outside the gene matches.

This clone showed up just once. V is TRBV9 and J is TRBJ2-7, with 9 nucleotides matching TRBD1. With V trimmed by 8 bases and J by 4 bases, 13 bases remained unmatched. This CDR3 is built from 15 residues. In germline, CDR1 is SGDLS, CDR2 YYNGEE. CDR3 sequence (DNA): TGTGCCAGTGGGGGATGGGGGACAGGGATTTACGAGCAGTACTTC. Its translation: CASGGWGTGIYEQYF.

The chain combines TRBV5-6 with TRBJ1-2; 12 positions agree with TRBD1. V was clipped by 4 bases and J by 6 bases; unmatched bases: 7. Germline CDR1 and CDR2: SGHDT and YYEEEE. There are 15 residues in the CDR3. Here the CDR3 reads CASSPGQGAQDGYTF. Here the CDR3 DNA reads TGTGCCAGCAGCCCGGGACAGGGGGCTCAGGATGGCTACACCTTC.

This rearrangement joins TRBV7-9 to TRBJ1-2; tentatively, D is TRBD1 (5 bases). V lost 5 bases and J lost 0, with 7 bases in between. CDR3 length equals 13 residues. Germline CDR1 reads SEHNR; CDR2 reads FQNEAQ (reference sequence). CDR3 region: CASSTGTNYGYTF. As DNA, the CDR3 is TGTGCCAGCAGCACAGGAACTAACTATGGCTACACCTTC.

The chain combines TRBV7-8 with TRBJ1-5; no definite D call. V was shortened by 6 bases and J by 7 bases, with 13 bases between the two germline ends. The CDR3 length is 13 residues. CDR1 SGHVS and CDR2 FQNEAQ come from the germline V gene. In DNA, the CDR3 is TGTGCCAGCAGTCTTCAGGAAGGACAGCCCCAGCATTTT. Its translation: CASSLQEGQPQHF.

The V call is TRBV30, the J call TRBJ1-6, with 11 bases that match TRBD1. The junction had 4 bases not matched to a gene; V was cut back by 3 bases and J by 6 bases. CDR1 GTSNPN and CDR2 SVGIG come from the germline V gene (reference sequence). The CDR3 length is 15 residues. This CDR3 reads CAWSRDRGGNSPLHF. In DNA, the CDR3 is TGTGCCTGGAGCCGGGACAGGGGGGGTAATTCACCCCTCCACTTT.

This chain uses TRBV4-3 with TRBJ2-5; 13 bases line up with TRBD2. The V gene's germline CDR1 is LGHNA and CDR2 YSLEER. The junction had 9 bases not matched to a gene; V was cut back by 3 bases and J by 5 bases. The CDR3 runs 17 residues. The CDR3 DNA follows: TGCGCCAGCAGCCAGGGAACTAGCGGGGGGGCCCCTGAGACCCAGTACTTC. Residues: CASSQGTSGGAPETQYF.

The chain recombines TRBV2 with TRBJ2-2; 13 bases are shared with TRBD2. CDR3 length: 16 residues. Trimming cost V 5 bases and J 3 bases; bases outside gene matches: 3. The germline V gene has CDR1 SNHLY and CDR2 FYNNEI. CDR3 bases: TGTGCCAGCAGTACTAGCGGGGGGGCTTACACCGGGGAGCTGTTTTTT. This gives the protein CASSTSGGAYTGELFF.

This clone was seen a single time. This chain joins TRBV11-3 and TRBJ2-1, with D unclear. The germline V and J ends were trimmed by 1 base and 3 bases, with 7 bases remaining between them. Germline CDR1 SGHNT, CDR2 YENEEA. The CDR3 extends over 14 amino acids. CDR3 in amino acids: CASSLGRDYNEQFF. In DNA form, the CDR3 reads TGTGCCAGCAGCTTAGGTAGAGACTACAATGAGCAGTTCTTC.

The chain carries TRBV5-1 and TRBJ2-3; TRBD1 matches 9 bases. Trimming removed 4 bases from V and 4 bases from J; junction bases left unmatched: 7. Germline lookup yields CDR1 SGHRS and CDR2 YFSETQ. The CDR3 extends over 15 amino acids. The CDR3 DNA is TGCGCCAGCAGCCGTACAGGGGGCACCGCAGATACGCAGTATTTT. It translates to CASSRTGGTADTQYF.

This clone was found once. For the CDR3, the DNA is TGTGCCAGCAGCGCAGGGTCCTCTGGAAACACCATATATTTT. This codes for CASSAGSSGNTIYF. The chain uses TRBV9 and TRBJ1-3, with a tentative D call TRBD1 (5 bases). V was clipped by 3 bases and J by 0 bases, with 7 bases between them. This CDR3 comprises 14 residues. Germline V gene lookup returns CDR1 SGDLS and CDR2 YYNGEE.

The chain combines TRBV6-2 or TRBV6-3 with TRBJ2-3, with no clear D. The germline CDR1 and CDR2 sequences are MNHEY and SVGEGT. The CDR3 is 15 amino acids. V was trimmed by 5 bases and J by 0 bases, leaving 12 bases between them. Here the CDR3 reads CASSLGGRSTDTQYF. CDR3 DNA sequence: TGTGCCAGCAGTCTTGGTGGCCGTAGCACAGATACGCAGTATTTT.